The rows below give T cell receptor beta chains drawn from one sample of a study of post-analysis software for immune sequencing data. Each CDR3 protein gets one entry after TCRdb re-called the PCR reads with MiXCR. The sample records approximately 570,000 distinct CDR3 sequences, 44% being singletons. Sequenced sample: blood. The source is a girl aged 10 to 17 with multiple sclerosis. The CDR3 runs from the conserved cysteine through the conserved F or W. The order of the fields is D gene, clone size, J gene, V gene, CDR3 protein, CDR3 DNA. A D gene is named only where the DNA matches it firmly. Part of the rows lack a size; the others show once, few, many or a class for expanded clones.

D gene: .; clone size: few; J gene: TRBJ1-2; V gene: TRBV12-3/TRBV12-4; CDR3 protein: CASSRVRQPGYGYTF; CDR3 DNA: TGTGCCAGCAGCCGGGTTAGGCAACCTGGCTATGGCTACACCTTC
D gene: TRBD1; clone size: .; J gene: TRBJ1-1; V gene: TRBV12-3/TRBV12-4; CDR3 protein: CASSQTGGPTEAFF; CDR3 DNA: TGTGCCAGCAGTCAGACAGGGGGTCCCACTGAAGCTTTCTTT
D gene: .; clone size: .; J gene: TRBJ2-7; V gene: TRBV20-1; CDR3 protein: CSARRQGRDAYEQYF; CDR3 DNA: TGCAGTGCTAGGCGCCAGGGGCGGGACGCCTACGAGCAGTACTTC
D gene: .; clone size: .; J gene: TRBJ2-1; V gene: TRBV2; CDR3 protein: CASSGQRWDERFF; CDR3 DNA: TGTGCCAGCAGCGGACAGCGTTGGGATGAGCGGTTCTTC
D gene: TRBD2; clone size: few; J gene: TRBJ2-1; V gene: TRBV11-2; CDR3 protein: CASSLRLAGVLSSYNEQFF; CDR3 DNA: TGTGCCAGCAGCTTGAGACTAGCGGGAGTGTTATCGTCCTACAATGAGCAGTTCTTC
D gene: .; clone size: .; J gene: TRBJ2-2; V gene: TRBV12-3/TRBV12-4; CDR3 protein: CASSSALDGELFF; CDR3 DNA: TGTGCCAGCAGTTCCGCCTTGGACGGGGAGCTGTTTTTT
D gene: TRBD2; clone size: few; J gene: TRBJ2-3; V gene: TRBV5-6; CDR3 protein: CASSSSPSGFTDTQYF; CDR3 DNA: TGTGCCAGCAGCTCCTCCCCTAGCGGGTTCACAGATACGCAGTATTTT
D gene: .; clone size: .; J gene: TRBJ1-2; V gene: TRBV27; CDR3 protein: CASSLAGSSFYGYTF; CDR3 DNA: TGTGCCAGCAGTTTGGCCGGGTCTTCATTCTATGGCTACACCTTC
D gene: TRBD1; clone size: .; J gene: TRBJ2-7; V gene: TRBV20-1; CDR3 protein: CSAPDRSSYEQYF; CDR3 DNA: TGCAGTGCCCCGGACAGGAGCTCCTACGAGCAGTACTTC
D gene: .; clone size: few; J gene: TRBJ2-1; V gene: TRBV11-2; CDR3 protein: CASSLDQGGREQFF; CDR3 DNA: TGTGCCAGCAGCTTAGATCAAGGGGGGCGCGAGCAGTTCTTC
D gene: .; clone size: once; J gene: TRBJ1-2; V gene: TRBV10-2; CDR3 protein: CASGTPNYGYTF; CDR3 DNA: TGCGCCAGCGGAACACCGAACTATGGCTACACCTTC
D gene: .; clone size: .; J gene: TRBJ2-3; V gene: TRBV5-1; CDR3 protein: CASSVRMQGTDTQYF; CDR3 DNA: TGCGCCAGCAGCGTGCGAATGCAGGGAACAGATACGCAGTATTTT
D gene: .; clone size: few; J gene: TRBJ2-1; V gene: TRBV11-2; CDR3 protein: CASSWIWGREYNEQFF; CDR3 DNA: TGTGCCAGCAGCTGGATTTGGGGACGGGAGTACAATGAGCAGTTCTTC
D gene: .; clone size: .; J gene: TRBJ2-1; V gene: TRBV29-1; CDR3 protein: CSFWTEYNEQFF; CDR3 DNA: TGCAGCTTCTGGACGGAATACAATGAGCAGTTCTTC
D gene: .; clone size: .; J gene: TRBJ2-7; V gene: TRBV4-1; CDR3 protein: CASSQGTGVAVEQYF; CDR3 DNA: TGCGCCAGCAGCCAAGGCACGGGGGTAGCTGTGGAGCAGTACTTC
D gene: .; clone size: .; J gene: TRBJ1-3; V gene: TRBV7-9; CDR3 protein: CASSLALDSFSGNTIYF; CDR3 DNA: TGTGCCAGCAGCTTAGCGCTCGACAGCTTCTCTGGAAACACCATATATTTT
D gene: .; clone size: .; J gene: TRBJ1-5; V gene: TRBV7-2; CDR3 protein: CASSFSRGSDQPQHF; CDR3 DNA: TGTGCCAGCAGCTTTAGTAGGGGGAGCGACCAGCCCCAGCATTTT
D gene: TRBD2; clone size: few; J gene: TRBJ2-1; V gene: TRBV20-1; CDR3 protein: CSASKEGLGNEQFF; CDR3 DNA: TGCAGTGCTTCAAAGGAGGGACTAGGGAATGAGCAGTTCTTC
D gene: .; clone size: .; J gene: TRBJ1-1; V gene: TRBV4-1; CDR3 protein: CASSQGRGGRYTEAFF; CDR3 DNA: TGCGCCAGCAGCCAAGGGCGAGGGGGAAGATACACTGAAGCTTTCTTT
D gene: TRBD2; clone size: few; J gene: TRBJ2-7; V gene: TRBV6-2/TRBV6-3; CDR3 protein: CASTETPGLATYEQYF; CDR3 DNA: TGTGCCAGCACCGAAACTCCGGGACTAGCGACCTACGAGCAGTACTTC
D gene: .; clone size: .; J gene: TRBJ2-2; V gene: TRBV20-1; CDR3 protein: CSARGDSPGELFF; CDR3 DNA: TGCAGTGCTAGAGGTGACAGCCCCGGGGAGCTGTTTTTT
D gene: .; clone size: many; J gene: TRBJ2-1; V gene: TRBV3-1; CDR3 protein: CASSQDRGNEQFF; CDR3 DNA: TGTGCCAGCAGCCAAGATCGGGGTAACGAGCAGTTCTTC
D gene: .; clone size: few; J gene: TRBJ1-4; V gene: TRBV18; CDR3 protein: CASSPRETSNEKLFF; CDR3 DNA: TGTGCCAGCTCACCACGGGAGACATCTAATGAAAAACTGTTTTTT
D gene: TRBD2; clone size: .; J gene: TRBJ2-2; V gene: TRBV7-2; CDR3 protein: CASSLTSGGSSTGELFF; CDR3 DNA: TGTGCCAGCAGCTTAACTAGCGGGGGGTCTTCCACCGGGGAGCTGTTTTTT
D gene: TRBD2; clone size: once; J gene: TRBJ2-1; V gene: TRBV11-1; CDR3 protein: CASSYRTSGRVGEQFF; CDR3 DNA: TGTGCCAGCAGCTACCGGACTAGCGGGAGAGTTGGTGAGCAGTTCTTC
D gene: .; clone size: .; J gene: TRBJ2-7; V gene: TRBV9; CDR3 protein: CASSPDWGEYEQYF; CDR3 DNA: TGTGCCAGCAGCCCTGACTGGGGGGAGTACGAGCAGTACTTC
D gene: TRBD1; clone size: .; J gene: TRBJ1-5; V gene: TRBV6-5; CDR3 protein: CASRPGGSDQPQHF; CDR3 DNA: TGTGCCAGCAGACCAGGGGGATCCGATCAGCCCCAGCATTTT
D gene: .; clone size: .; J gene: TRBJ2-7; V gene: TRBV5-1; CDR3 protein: CASSLDFGGEEYF; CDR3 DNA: TGCGCCAGCAGCTTGGATTTTGGCGGGGAGGAGTACTTC
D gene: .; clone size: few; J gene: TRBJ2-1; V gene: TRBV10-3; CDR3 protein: CAISQERGEQFF; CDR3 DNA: TGTGCCATCAGCCAGGAACGAGGTGAGCAGTTCTTC
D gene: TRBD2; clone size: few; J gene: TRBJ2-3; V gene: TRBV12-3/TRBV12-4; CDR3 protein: CASSPGLAGGLDTQYF; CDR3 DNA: TGTGCCAGCAGTCCCGGACTAGCGGGAGGGCTCGATACGCAGTATTTT
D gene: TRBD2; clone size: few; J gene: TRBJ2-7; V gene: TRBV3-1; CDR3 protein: CASSPLSAGDEQYF; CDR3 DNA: TGTGCCAGCAGCCCCCTATCCGCGGGGGATGAGCAGTACTTC
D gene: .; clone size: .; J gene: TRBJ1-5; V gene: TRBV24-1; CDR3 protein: CATSLWDLVGNQPQHF; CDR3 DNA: TGTGCCACCAGTCTCTGGGACCTGGTGGGCAATCAGCCCCAGCATTTT
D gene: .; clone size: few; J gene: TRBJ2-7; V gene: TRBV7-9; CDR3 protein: CASAGRTGEQYF; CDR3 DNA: TGTGCCAGCGCCGGTCGGACGGGCGAGCAGTACTTC
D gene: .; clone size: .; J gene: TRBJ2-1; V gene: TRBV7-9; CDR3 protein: CASSLVAGAGYNEQFF; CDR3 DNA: TGTGCCAGCAGCTTGGTCGCGGGGGCAGGCTACAATGAGCAGTTCTTC
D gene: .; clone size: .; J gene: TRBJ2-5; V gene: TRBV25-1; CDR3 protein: CASGPRETQYF; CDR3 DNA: TGTGCCAGCGGCCCCAGGGAGACCCAGTACTTC
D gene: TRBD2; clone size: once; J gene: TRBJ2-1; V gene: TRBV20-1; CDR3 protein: CSARGWRGGFGEQFF; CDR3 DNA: TGCAGTGCTAGGGGCTGGCGGGGGGGGTTCGGAGAGCAGTTCTTC
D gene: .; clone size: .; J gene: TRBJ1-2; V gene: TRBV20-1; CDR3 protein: CSARNTKSDYGYTF; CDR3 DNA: TGCAGTGCTAGAAACACCAAATCGGACTATGGCTACACCTTC
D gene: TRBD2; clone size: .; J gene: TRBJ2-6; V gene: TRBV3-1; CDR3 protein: CASSQLGGFSGANVPTF; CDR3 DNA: TGTGCCAGCAGCCAATTGGGGGGGTTTTCTGGGGCCAACGTCCCGACTTTC
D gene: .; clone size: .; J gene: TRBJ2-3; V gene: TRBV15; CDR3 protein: CATSNGPDTQYF; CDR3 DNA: TGTGCCACCAGCAACGGGCCAGATACGCAGTATTTT
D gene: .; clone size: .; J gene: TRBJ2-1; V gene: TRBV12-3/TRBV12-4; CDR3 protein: CASSFRGAYYNEQFF; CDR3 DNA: TGTGCCAGCAGTTTTCGGGGGGCTTACTACAATGAGCAGTTCTTC
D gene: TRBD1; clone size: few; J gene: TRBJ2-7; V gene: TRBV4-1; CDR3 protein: CASSQLQGVSRYEQYF; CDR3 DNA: TGCGCCAGCAGCCAGCTCCAGGGGGTTTCCCGCTACGAGCAGTACTTC
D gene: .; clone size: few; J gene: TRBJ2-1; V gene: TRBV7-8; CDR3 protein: CASSLGGSLYNEQFF; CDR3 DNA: TGTGCCAGCAGTCTGGGTGGGAGTCTCTACAATGAGCAGTTCTTC
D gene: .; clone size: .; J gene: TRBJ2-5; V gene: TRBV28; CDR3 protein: CAGSLTTHKETQYF; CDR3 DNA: TGTGCCGGCAGTCTAACTACCCACAAGGAGACCCAGTACTTC
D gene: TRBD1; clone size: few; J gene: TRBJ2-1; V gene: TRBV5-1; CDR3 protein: CASSLGQGRRNEQFF; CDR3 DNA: TGCGCCAGCAGCTTGGGACAGGGAAGAAGAAATGAGCAGTTCTTC
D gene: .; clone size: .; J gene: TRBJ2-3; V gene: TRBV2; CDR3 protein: CASSEAAGADRDTQYF; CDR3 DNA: TGTGCCAGCAGTGAGGCTGCGGGGGCTGACAGAGATACGCAGTATTTT
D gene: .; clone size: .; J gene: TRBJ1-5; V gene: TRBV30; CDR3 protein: CAWSVPDQPQHF; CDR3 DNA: TGTGCCTGGAGTGTACCCGATCAGCCCCAGCATTTT
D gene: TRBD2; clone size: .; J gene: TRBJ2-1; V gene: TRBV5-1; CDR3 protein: CASSLGASGTNEQFF; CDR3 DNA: TGCGCCAGCAGCTTGGGGGCTAGCGGCACTAATGAGCAGTTCTTC